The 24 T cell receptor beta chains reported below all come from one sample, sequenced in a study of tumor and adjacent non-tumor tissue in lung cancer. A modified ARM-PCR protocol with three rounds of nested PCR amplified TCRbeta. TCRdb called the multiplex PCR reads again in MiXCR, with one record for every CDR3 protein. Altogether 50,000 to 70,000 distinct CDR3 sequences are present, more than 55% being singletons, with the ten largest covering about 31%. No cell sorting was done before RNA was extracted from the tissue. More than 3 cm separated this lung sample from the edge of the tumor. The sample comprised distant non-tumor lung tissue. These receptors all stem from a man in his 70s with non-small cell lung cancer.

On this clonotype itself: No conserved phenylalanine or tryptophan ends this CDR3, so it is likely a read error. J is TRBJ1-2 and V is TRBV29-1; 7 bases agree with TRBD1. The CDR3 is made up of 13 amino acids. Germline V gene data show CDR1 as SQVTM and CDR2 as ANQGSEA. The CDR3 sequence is CSAGQAGNYDYTL. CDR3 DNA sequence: TGCAGCGCCGGACAGGCGGGGAACTATGACTACACCTTA.

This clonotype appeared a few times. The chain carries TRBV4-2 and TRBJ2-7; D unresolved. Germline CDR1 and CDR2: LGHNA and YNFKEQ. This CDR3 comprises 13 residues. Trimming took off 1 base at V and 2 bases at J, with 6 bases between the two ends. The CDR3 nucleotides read TGTGCCAGCAGCCAAGGCAGCACCTACGAGCAGTACTTC. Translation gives CASSQGSTYEQYF.

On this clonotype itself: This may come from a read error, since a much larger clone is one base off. The CDR3 loop is CASSFSRNTGELFF. The CDR3 region has the DNA TGTGCCAGCAGCTTCAGCAGGAACACCGGGGAGCTGTTTTTT. This chain uses TRBV5-5 with TRBJ2-2; D remains ambiguous. The CDR3 length is 14 residues. V was cut by 2 bases and J by 1 base, with 6 bases left in between. Germline loops: CDR1 SGHKS, CDR2 YYEKEE (reference sequence).

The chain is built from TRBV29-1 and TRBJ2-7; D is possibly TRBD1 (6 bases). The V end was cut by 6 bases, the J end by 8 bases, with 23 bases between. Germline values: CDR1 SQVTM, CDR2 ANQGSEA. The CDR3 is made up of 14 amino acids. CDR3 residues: CSVDTGWGMYKQYF. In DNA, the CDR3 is TGCAGCGTGGACACAGGGTGGGGAATGTACAAGCAGTACTTC.

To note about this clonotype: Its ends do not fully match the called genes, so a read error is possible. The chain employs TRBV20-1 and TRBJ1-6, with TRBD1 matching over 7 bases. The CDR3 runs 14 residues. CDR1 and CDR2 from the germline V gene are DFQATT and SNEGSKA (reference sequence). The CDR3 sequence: CSARRDSYDSPLHF. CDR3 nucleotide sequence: TGCAGTGCAAGGAGGGACAGCTATGATTCACCCCTCCACTTT.

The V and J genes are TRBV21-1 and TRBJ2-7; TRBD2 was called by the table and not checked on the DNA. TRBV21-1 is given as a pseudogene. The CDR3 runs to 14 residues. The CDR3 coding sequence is TGTGCCAGCAGCAACGGCGGGAGGCGATACGAGCAGTACTTC. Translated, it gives CASSNGGRRYEQYF.

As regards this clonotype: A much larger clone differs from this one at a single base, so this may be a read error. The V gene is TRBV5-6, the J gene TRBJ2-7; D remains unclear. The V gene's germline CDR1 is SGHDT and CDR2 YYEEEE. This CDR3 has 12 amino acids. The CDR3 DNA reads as TGTGCCAGCAGACGCGCTTCCTACGGGCAGTACTTC. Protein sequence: CASRRASYGQYF.

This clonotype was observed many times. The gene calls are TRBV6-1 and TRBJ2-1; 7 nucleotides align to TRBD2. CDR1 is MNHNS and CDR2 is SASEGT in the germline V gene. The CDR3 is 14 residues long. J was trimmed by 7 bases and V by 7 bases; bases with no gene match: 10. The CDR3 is CASIYREEANEQFF. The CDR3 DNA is TGTGCCAGCATTTACCGGGAGGAGGCGAATGAGCAGTTCTTC.

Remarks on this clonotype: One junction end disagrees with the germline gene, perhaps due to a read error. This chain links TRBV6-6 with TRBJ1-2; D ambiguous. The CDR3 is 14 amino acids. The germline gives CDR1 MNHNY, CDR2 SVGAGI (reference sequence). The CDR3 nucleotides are TGTGCCAGCAGTCACATGGGCGAGCCCTATGGCTACACTTTC. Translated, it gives CASSHMGEPYGYTF.

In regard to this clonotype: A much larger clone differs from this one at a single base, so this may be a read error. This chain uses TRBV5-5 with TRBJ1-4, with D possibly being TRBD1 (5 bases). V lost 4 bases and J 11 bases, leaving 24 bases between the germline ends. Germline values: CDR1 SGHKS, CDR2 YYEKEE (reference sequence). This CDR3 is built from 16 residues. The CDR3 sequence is CASSPGYGTAMEKLFF. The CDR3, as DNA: TGTGCCAGCAGCCCCGGTTACGGGACCGCCATGGAGAAACTGTTTTTT. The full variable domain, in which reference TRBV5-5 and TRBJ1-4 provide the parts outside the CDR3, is DAGVTQSPTHLIKTRGQQVTLRCSPISGHKSVSWYQQVLGQGPQFIFQYYEKEERGRGNFPDRFSARQFPNYSSELNVNALLLGDSALYLCASSPGYGTAMEKLFFGSGTQLSVL.

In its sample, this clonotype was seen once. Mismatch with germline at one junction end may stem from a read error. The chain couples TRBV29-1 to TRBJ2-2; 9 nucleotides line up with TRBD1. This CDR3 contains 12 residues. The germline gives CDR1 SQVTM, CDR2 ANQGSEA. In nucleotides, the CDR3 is TGCGGCGTTACACAGGGGGCTGGGGAGCCGTTTTTT. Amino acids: CGVTQGAGEPFF.

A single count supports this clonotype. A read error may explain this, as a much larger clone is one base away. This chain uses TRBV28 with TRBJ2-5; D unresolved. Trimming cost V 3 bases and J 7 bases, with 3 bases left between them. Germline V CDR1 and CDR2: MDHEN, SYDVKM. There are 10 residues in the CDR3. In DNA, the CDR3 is TGTGCCAGCAGTTTCAGGACCCAGTACTTC. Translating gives CASSFRTQYF.

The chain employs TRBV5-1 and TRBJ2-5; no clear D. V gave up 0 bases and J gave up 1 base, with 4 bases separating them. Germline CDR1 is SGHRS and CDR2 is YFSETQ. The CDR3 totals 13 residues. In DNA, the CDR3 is TGCGCCAGCAGCTTGGACACCCAAGAGACCCAGTACTTC. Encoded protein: CASSLDTQETQYF.

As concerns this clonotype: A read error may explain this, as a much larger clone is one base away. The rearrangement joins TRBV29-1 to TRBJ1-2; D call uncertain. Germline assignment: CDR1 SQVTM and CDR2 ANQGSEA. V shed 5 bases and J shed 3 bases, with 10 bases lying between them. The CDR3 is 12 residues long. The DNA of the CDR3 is TGCAGCGTTAACGGGAGGGACTATGGCTACACCTTC. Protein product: CSVNGRDYGYTF.

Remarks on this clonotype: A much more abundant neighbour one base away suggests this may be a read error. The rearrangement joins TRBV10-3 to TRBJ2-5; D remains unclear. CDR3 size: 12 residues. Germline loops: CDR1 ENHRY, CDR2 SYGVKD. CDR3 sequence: CAISQDQGTQYF. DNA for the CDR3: TGTGCCATCAGCCAAGACCAAGGGACCCAGTACTTC.

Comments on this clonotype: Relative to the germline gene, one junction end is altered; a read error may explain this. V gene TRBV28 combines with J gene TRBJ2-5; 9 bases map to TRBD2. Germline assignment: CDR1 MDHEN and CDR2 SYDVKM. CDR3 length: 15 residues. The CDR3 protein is CDSMRLAATRETQYF. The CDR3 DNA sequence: TGTGACAGCATGAGACTAGCGGCCACAAGAGAGACCCAGTACTTC.

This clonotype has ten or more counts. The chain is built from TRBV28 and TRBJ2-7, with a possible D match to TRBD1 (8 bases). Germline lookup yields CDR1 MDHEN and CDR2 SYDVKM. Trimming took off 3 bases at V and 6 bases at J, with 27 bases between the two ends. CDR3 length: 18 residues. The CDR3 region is CASSFQNRGGFFPSEQYF. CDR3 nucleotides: TGTGCCAGCAGTTTTCAAAACAGGGGGGGCTTTTTTCCGTCCGAGCAGTACTTC.

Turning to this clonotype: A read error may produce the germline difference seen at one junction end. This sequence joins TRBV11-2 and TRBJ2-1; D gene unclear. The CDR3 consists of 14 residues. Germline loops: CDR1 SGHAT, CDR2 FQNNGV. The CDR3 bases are TGTGCCAGCAGCTTAGTTGGCGGTGAGTATGAGCAATTCTTC. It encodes CASSLVGGEYEQFF.

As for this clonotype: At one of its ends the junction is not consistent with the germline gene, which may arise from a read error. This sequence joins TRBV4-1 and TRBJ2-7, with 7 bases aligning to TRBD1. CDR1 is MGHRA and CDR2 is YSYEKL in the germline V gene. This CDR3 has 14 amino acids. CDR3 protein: CASSTTGPPYEHYF. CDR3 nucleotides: TGCGCCAGTAGCACGACAGGGCCGCCTTACGAGCATTACTTC.

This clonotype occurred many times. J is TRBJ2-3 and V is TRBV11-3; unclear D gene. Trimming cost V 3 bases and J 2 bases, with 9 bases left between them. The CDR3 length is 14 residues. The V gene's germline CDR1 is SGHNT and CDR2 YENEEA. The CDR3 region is CASSFNGNTDTQYF. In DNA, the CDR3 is TGTGCCAGCAGCTTCAACGGTAACACAGATACGCAGTATTTT.

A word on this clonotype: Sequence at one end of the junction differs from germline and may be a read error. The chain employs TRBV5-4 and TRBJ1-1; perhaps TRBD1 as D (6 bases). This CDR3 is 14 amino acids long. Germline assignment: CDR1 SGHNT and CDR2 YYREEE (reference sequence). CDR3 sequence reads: CVSSLEQGDTEAFF. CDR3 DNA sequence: TGTGTCAGCAGTTTGGAACAGGGTGACACTGAAGCTTTCTTT.

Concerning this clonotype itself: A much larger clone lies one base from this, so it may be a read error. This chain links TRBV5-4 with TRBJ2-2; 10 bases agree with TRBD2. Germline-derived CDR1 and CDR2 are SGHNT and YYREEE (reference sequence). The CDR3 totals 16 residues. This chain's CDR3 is CANSARLAGNTGELFF. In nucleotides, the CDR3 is TGTGCCAACAGCGCACGACTAGCGGGGAACACCGGGGAGCTGTTTTTT.

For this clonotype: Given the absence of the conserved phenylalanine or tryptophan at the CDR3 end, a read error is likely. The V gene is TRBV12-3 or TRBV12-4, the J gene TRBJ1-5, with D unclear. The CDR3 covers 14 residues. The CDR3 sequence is CDSSRKDENQPQHL. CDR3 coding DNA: TGTGACAGCAGTCGTAAGGACGAGAATCAGCCCCAGCATCTT.

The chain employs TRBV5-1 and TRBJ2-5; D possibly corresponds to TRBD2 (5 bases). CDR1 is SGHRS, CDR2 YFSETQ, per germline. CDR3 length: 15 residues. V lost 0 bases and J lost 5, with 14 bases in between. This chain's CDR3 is CASSLEGGWAETQYF. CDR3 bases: TGCGCCAGCAGCTTGGAGGGCGGGTGGGCCGAGACCCAGTACTTC.